Listed below are T cell receptor beta chains from one sample, sequenced in a study of blood T cell repertoires in COVID-19. Using immunoSEQ multiplex PCR, the repertoire was profiled, and TCRdb retains in-frame clones only, with some absent. This table holds about 230,000 clones, 65% to 85% found once. The specimen was peripheral blood. These receptors came from a man aged 40-55 years with active or convalescent COVID-19. Each CDR3 is given with its conserved first and last residue. The order of the fields is J gene, V gene, clone size, D gene, CDR3 DNA, CDR3 protein. A D gene is named only where the DNA matches it firmly. Part of the rows lack a size; the others show once, few, many or a class for expanded clones.

TRBJ1-2	TRBV21-1	-	-	TGTGCCAGCAGCAAGGGACAGCTAAACTATGGCTACACCTTC	CASSKGQLNYGYTF
TRBJ2-7	TRBV10-3	-	-	TGTGCCATCAGTGTGGACAGCTACGAGCAGTACTTC	CAISVDSYEQYF
TRBJ1-6	TRBV21-1	-	-	TGTGCCAGCAGCAAGCGGGACGGGACAGGCGATAATTCACCCCTCCACTTT	CASSKRDGTGDNSPLHF
TRBJ1-1	TRBV11-3	-	-	TGTGCCAGCAGCTTTGGGCAGGCGGGGGCCACTGAAGCTTTCTTT	CASSFGQAGATEAFF
TRBJ2-7	TRBV4-1	many	TRBD2	TGCGCCAGCAGCCAAGAGAGCCTAGCGGGGGCCTCCTACGAGCAGTACTTC	CASSQESLAGASYEQYF
TRBJ1-1	TRBV7-9	-	-	TGTGCCAGCAGCTTAGGGGGCAGGGGAGACACTGAAGCTTTCTTT	CASSLGGRGDTEAFF
TRBJ1-2	TRBV4-1	-	-	TGCGCCAGCAGCCAAGATCTGGGCTCGTTGCGCCATGGCTACACCTTC	CASSQDLGSLRHGYTF
TRBJ2-3	TRBV9	-	TRBD2	TGTGCCAGCAGCGTAGCGACTAGCCGGGGGGATACGCAGTATTTT	CASSVATSRGDTQYF
TRBJ1-4	TRBV7-2	-	-	TGTGCCAGCCGCCGGGGGGCTAAGGCCGAAAAACTGTTTTTT	CASRRGAKAEKLFF
TRBJ2-2	TRBV24-1	-	-	TGTGCCACCAGTGATCTCCCAGGGGCGGGCACCGGGGAGCTGTTTTTT	CATSDLPGAGTGELFF
TRBJ1-2	TRBV24-1	-	-	TGTGCCACCAGTGGCCAGGCAGAATTAGGCTACACCTTC	CATSGQAELGYTF
TRBJ1-2	TRBV5-5	-	TRBD1	TGTGCCAGCAGCTTGCCGGACAGGGGGCTGAGTGGCTACACCTTC	CASSLPDRGLSGYTF
TRBJ1-2	TRBV29-1	-	-	TGCAGCGTGGCGGTTAACTATGGCTACACCTTC	CSVAVNYGYTF
TRBJ1-1	TRBV6-5	-	TRBD1	TGTGCCAGCAGCCGCGGACAGGGGAAAACTGAAGCTTTCTTT	CASSRGQGKTEAFF
TRBJ1-1	TRBV7-2	-	-	TGTGCCAGCAGCTTAGTTATAGTGGCGGGGGCTGGTAGCACTGAAGCTTTCTTT	CASSLVIVAGAGSTEAFF
TRBJ2-1	TRBV2	-	-	TGTGCCAGCAGTGCTGAAATATTTGGCGAGCAGTTCTTC	CASSAEIFGEQFF
TRBJ1-1	TRBV7-9	-	TRBD1	TGTGCCAGCAGCGTTAGGATCGATCCAACAGGGGGTACTGAAGCTTTCTTT	CASSVRIDPTGGTEAFF
TRBJ2-3	TRBV11-2	-	-	TGTGCCAGCAGCTTATTAGCACAGGGCTACACAGATACGCAGTATTTT	CASSLLAQGYTDTQYF
TRBJ1-4	TRBV27	-	-	TGTGCCAGCAGTTTACAGGGCCGGGCATGGGAAAAACTGTTTTTT	CASSLQGRAWEKLFF
TRBJ2-6	TRBV6-2/TRBV6-3	-	-	TGTGCCAGCAGTAGGGGTCACTCTGGGGCCAACGTCCTGACTTTC	CASSRGHSGANVLTF
TRBJ1-2	TRBV6-1	-	TRBD1	TGTGCCAGCAGTAATCGACAGGGGGCGCTGGAAGGCTACACCTTC	CASSNRQGALEGYTF
TRBJ2-7	TRBV24-1	few	TRBD1	TGTGCCACCAGTGATCCGGGACAGGGCTCTTACGAGCAGTACTTC	CATSDPGQGSYEQYF
TRBJ1-1	TRBV11-2	-	-	TGTGCCAGCAGCTTAACGTGGGGGCATGCTTTCTTT	CASSLTWGHAFF
TRBJ2-7	TRBV6-5	-	TRBD1	TGTGCCAGCAGTTGGGACAGGGGGGCCGACGAGCAGTACTTC	CASSWDRGADEQYF
TRBJ1-2	TRBV5-1	-	TRBD1	TGCGCCAGCAGCCCGGGAGGGACAGGGAAATATGGCTACACCTTC	CASSPGGTGKYGYTF
TRBJ2-7	TRBV6-5	-	TRBD2	TGTGCCAGCAGTTACTCGTGGGAGGGCCCCACGGACGAGCAGTACTTC	CASSYSWEGPTDEQYF
TRBJ2-2	TRBV5-5	few	TRBD1	TGTGCCAGCAGCGGGGGACAGGGTTCGACCGGGGAGCTGTTTTTT	CASSGGQGSTGELFF
TRBJ2-5	TRBV7-3	-	TRBD1	TGTGCCAGCAGCTTTACAGGGGGGGAGACCCAGTACTTC	CASSFTGGETQYF
TRBJ2-5	TRBV11-3	few	TRBD2	TGTGCCAGCAGCCTAGGAAGGACTAGCGAGCAAGAGACCCAGTACTTC	CASSLGRTSEQETQYF
TRBJ1-4	TRBV5-1	-	-	TGCGCCAGCAGCTTACGAGGTTCTTACAGGGAAGCAACTAATGAAAAACTGTTTTTT	CASSLRGSYREATNEKLFF
TRBJ2-7	TRBV11-2	few	TRBD2	TGTGCCAGCAGCTTAGACTTGGCTAGCGGGAGAAACGAGCAGTACTTC	CASSLDLASGRNEQYF
TRBJ2-2	TRBV9	-	TRBD2	TGTGCCAGCAGCGTTTCTGTGACTAGCGACACCGGGGAGCTGTTTTTT	CASSVSVTSDTGELFF
TRBJ1-2	TRBV29-1	-	-	TGCAGCGTGATGGGGGCAGGGGATGGCTACACCTTC	CSVMGAGDGYTF
TRBJ2-1	TRBV10-3	-	TRBD2	TGTGCCATCGGGGGGGCAAACCGACTAGCGTTGTTGGATGAGCAGTTCTTC	CAIGGANRLALLDEQFF
TRBJ2-3	TRBV5-6	-	-	TGTGCCAGCAGCTTGGATCTAGTACCTAGCACAGATACGCAGTATTTT	CASSLDLVPSTDTQYF
TRBJ2-3	TRBV9	-	TRBD1	TGTGCCAGCCGGGGACAGGATCACACGCAGTATTTT	CASRGQDHTQYF
TRBJ2-7	TRBV6-2/TRBV6-3	few	-	TGTGCCAGCAGTCACCCGACGCTAGCGAACTACGAGCAGTACTTC	CASSHPTLANYEQYF
TRBJ1-2	TRBV6-2/TRBV6-3	-	-	TGTGCCAGCAGTTACTCCGTGTATGGCTACACCTTC	CASSYSVYGYTF
TRBJ1-3	TRBV24-1	-	-	TGTGCCACCAGTTTTGTATGCCGCCATGTTTGTAGGGGCTCTGGAAACACCATATATTTT	CATSFVCRHVCRGSGNTIYF
TRBJ2-3	TRBV29-1	-	-	TGCAGCGTTGTACAAGGACTTGGGGATACGCAGTATTTT	CSVVQGLGDTQYF
TRBJ2-5	TRBV7-9	once	-	TGTGCCAGCCTGCGAGGGAGGATCGGTGAGACCCAGTACTTC	CASLRGRIGETQYF